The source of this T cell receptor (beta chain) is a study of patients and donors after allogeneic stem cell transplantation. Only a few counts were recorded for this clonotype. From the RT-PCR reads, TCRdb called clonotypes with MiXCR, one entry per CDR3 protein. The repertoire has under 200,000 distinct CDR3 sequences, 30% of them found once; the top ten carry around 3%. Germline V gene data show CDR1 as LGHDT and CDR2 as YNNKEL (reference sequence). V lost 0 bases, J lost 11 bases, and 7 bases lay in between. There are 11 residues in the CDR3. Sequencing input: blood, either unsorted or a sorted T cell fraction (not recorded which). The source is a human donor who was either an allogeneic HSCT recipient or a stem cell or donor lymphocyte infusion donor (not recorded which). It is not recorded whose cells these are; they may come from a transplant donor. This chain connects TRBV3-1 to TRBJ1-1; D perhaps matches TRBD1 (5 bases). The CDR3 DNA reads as TGTGCCAGCAGCCAAGAGGGGGGGGCTTTCTTT. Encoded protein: CASSQEGGAFF.